The 3 T cell receptor beta chains listed next were all sequenced from one sample in a study of T cell repertoires in cytomegalovirus infection. TCRdb passed the reads through MiXCR, listing each CDR3 protein once. The sample holds fewer than 950,000 distinct CDR3 sequences, 30% to 35% seen once. Their antigens are not known. This sample comprised cultured CD8+ T cells from PBMCs, obtained from culture after CMV antigen stimulation. These receptors were collected from a human donor in good health (CMV status not recorded). Some clones in this sample may be carry-over from other donors' samples.

This clonotype was counted between two and nine times. V usage is TRBV28 and J usage is TRBJ2-7, with D unresolved. The V gene lost 6 bases and the J gene lost 0 bases, with 18 bases spanning the gap. Germline V gene lookup returns CDR1 MDHEN and CDR2 SYDVKM. The CDR3 length is 16 residues. The CDR3 DNA sequence: TGTGCCAGCAGCCCAACGGGTCAACCCTCCTCCTACGAGCAGTACGTC. Protein: CASSPTGQPSSYEQYV.

Note on this clonotype: A read error may account for a junction end that differs from germline. V and J are TRBV7-6 and TRBJ2-7; 8 bases agree with TRBD2. The CDR3 has 13 amino acids. Germline values: CDR1 SGHVS, CDR2 FNYEAQ. The CDR3 protein is CANSLSGGGEQYF. CDR3 coding DNA: TGTGCCAACAGCTTATCCGGGGGGGGTGAGCAGTACTTC.

V gene TRBV19 combines with J gene TRBJ2-3; possible D gene TRBD1, 6 bases. This CDR3 has 15 amino acids. The V gene lost 6 bases and the J gene lost 4 bases, with 17 bases spanning the gap. CDR1 is LNHDA and CDR2 is SQIVND in the germline V gene (reference sequence). CDR3 DNA sequence: TGTGCCAGTAGGGGGACACTTGAGTCCGCAGATACGCAGTATTTT. Translated: CASRGTLESADTQYF.